The 18 T cell receptor beta chains reported below all come from one sample, sequenced in a study of blood T cells in healthy people across ages. Combining a sample-barcoded 5' primer with a J-beta primer mix, a second PCR ran for about 7 to 11 cycles. TCRdb passed the 5' RACE reads through MiXCR, listing each CDR3 protein once. The table records approximately 830,000 distinct CDR3 sequences, less than 80% of them present only once. Sequencing used blood. Receptors originate from a man younger than 45 in good health.

This clonotype was observed a handful of times. V gene TRBV7-2 combines with J gene TRBJ2-5; tentatively, D is TRBD1 (5 bases). The end of the DNA is better explained by TRBJ2-7, so the J call may be wrong. Per the germline V gene, CDR1 is SGHTA and CDR2 is FQGNSA. The CDR3 is 15 residues long. CDR3 nucleotides: TGTGCCAGCAGCTCATCGACAGCTTACTCCTACGAGCAGTACTTC. Encoded protein: CASSSSTAYSYEQYF.

A note on this clonotype: Since a much larger clone is just one base distant, this may be a read error. The chain uses TRBV2 and TRBJ2-3, with TRBD2 matching 9 bases. Germline CDR1 and CDR2: SNHLY and FYNNEI. This CDR3 is built from 16 residues. The CDR3 DNA sequence: TGTACCAGCAGTGAAGTCGCGGGGGGGCATACAGATACGCAGTATTTT. Protein sequence: CTSSEVAGGHTDTQYF.

The V and J genes are TRBV5-6 and TRBJ2-3, with D maybe TRBD2 (5 bases). The CDR3 spans 16 residues. Germline V gene data show CDR1 as SGHDT and CDR2 as YYEEEE. Trimming took off 4 bases at V and 4 bases at J, with 19 bases between the two ends. CDR3 in DNA: TGTGCCAGCAGCCGAGGGTCCCACGGAAGGGCAGATACGCAGTATTTT. This encodes CASSRGSHGRADTQYF.

CDR3 sequence reads: CSARGPDRVYSPLHF. CDR3 in DNA: TGCAGTGCTAGAGGCCCGGACAGGGTTTATTCACCCCTCCACTTT. V usage is TRBV20-1 and J usage is TRBJ1-6, with TRBD1 matching over 8 bases. Trimming took 1 base from V and 8 from J; bases not matched to a gene: 7. Germline loops: CDR1 DFQATT, CDR2 SNEGSKA (reference sequence). This CDR3 comprises 15 residues.

This sequence joins TRBV5-1 and TRBJ2-5; D remains unclear. Trimming removed 7 bases from V and 4 bases from J, with 14 bases in between. CDR1 is SGHRS and CDR2 is YFSETQ in the germline V gene. There are 13 residues in the CDR3. The DNA of the CDR3 is TGCGCCAGCGCCGATTCGTCTCGAGAGACCCAGTACTTC. This codes for CASADSSRETQYF.

V is TRBV29-1 and J is TRBJ1-1, with D unclear. The CDR3 covers 12 residues. V lost 6 bases, J lost 5 bases, and 13 bases lay in between. Per the germline V gene, CDR1 is SQVTM and CDR2 is ANQGSEA. CDR3 sequence reads: CSVPGVRTEAFF. CDR3 DNA sequence: TGCAGCGTCCCTGGCGTGCGGACTGAAGCTTTCTTT.

This clonotype was seen more than once but under ten times. This chain links TRBV20-1 with TRBJ1-2; D might be TRBD1 (5 bases). Germline lookup yields CDR1 DFQATT and CDR2 SNEGSKA (reference sequence). This CDR3 contains 13 residues. Deletions cut 3 bases from V and 5 bases from J, with 13 bases between. CDR3 amino acids: CSARAGTVYGYTF. DNA for the CDR3: TGCAGTGCTAGGGCCGGGACGGTATATGGCTACACCTTC.

The chain combines TRBV27 with TRBJ2-7; no clear D. Trimming pared 3 bases from V and 0 bases from J, leaving 12 bases between. Germline V gene lookup returns CDR1 MNHEY and CDR2 SMNVEV (reference sequence). The CDR3 is made up of 15 amino acids. This chain's CDR3 is CASSLRVGTSYEQYF. CDR3 nucleotide sequence: TGTGCCAGCAGTTTGAGAGTGGGAACCTCCTACGAGCAGTACTTC.

This clonotype came up a few times. The chain has TRBV12-3 or TRBV12-4 and TRBJ2-4; D remains ambiguous. The V end lost 5 bases, the J end lost 10 bases, and 15 bases lay between the germline ends. The CDR3 has 13 amino acids. CDR3 region: CASSLPSGRIQYF. The CDR3 nucleotides read TGTGCCAGCAGTCTCCCTTCCGGGCGGATTCAGTACTTC.

This chain links TRBV12-3 or TRBV12-4 with TRBJ2-1, with 7 positions matching TRBD2. There are 13 residues in the CDR3. V trimming: 7 bases; J trimming: 9 bases; junction bases outside the gene matches: 9. The CDR3 here is CASTSALAAEQFF. For the CDR3, the DNA is TGTGCCAGCACCTCGGCCCTAGCGGCTGAGCAGTTCTTC.

The chain combines TRBV27 with TRBJ2-4; 11 bases match TRBD2. The J call may be mistaken, given a closer DNA end match to TRBJ2-7. The CDR3 runs 17 residues. From germline, CDR1 is MNHEY and CDR2 SMNVEV (reference sequence). The CDR3 nucleotides are TGTGCCAGCAGTTTATTCATCGGGACTAGCGGTTCCTACGAGCAGTACTTC. It yields the protein CASSLFIGTSGSYEQYF.

At least ten counts were recorded for this clonotype. CDR3 residues: CSARFRGLSGANVLTF. The CDR3 region has the DNA TGCAGTGCTAGATTTAGGGGGCTCTCTGGGGCCAACGTCCTGACTTTC. The chain carries TRBV20-1 and TRBJ2-6, with 7 bases identical to TRBD1. The trim removed 2 bases at V and 0 bases at J, leaving 4 bases unmatched. CDR1 is DFQATT and CDR2 is SNEGSKA in the germline V gene (reference sequence). The CDR3 is made up of 16 amino acids.

The chain employs TRBV29-1 and TRBJ2-1; D is ambiguous. Per the germline V gene, CDR1 is SQVTM and CDR2 is ANQGSEA. The V end lost 5 bases, the J end lost 3 bases, and 5 bases lay between the germline ends. The length of the CDR3 is 11 residues. CDR3 bases: TGCAGCGTTAACAGCTACAATGAGCAGTTCTTC. Protein product: CSVNSYNEQFF.

This chain links TRBV4-2 with TRBJ2-4; D possibly uses TRBD1 or TRBD2 (6 bases each). There are 16 residues in the CDR3. V gave up 0 bases and J gave up 11 bases, with 20 bases separating them. Germline V gene lookup returns CDR1 LGHNA and CDR2 YNFKEQ. CDR3 in DNA: TGTGCCAGCAGCCAAGAGAGAATGGCAACAGGGACTGTTCAGTACTTC. Protein sequence: CASSQERMATGTVQYF.

The chain uses TRBV12-3 or TRBV12-4 and TRBJ2-1, with D perhaps matching TRBD1 or TRBD2 (6 bases each). This CDR3 has 14 amino acids. The V end lost 10 bases, the J end lost 4 bases, and 17 bases lay between the germline ends. CDR3 loop: CATRGRGPYNEQFF. CDR3 in DNA: TGTGCCACCAGGGGACGGGGGCCGTACAATGAGCAGTTCTTC.

The chain has TRBV27 and TRBJ2-1; 9 bases are shared with TRBD1. J gave up 7 bases and V 8 bases, and 12 bases lay outside the gene matches. Germline V gene lookup returns CDR1 MNHEY and CDR2 SMNVEV (reference sequence). CDR3 length equals 15 residues. The CDR3 sequence: CASQLRDRERNEQFF. The CDR3 coding sequence is TGTGCCAGCCAACTCCGGGACAGGGAAAGGAATGAGCAGTTCTTC.

The chain combines TRBV12-3 or TRBV12-4 with TRBJ1-1; 11 bases agree with TRBD1. J lost 4 bases, V lost 5 bases, and 3 bases had no gene match. The CDR3 consists of 14 residues. The CDR3 region is CASSTGTGGTEAFF. CDR3 bases: TGTGCCAGCAGTACCGGGACAGGGGGCACTGAAGCTTTCTTT.

The J gene is TRBJ2-1, the V gene TRBV5-4; D might be TRBD1 (6 bases). CDR3 length equals 15 residues. Per the germline V gene, CDR1 is SGHNT and CDR2 is YYREEE (reference sequence). With 1 base removed from V and 0 bases from J, the gap between germline ends came to 8 bases. CDR3 amino acids: CASSLPGASYNEQFF. CDR3 DNA sequence: TGTGCCAGCAGCTTGCCAGGGGCCTCCTACAATGAGCAGTTCTTC.